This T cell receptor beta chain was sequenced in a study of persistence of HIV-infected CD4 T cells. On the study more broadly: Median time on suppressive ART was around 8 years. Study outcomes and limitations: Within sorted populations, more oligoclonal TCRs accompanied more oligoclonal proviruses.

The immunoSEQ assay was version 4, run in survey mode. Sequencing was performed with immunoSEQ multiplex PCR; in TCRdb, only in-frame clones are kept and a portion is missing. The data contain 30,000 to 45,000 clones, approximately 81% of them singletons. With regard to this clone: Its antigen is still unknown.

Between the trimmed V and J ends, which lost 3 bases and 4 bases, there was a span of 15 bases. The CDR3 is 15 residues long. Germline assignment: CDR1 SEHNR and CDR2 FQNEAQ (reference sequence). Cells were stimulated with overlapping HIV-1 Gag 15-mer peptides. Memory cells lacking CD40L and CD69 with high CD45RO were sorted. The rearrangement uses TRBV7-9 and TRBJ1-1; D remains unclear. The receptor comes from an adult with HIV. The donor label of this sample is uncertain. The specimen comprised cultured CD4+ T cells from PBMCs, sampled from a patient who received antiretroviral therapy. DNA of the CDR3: TGTGCCAGCAGCTTCCAGGCCCCGGGTCCCACTGAAGCTTTCTTT. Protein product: CASSFQAPGPTEAFF.